This T cell receptor (beta chain) came from a study of CD8 T cells in ankylosing spondylitis. Study-wide findings and caveats: Disease-linked clones bore a CD8+ phenotype, appearing relatively rarely in peripheral blood. One TCR beta motif, made up of eight highly homologous variants, appeared characteristic of ankylosing spondylitis blood. Matched synovial fluid from ankylosing spondylitis patients was reported to be enriched for disease-linked clones.

MiXCR, run by TCRdb on the 5' RACE reads, gives a single entry per CDR3 protein. The sample carries 750,000 to 850,000 distinct CDR3 sequences, 12% recorded once. CDR1 and CDR2 (germline): SGHTA, FQGNSA. The CDR3 contains 11 residues. Details on this clonotype: What it binds is not known. Sequence at one end of the junction differs from germline and may be a read error.

The sequencing sample was made of blood, either unsorted or a sorted T cell fraction (not recorded which). This TCR came from a male donor with ankylosing spondylitis. The chain combines TRBV7-2 with TRBJ2-7; possibly TRBD1 for D (5 bases). CDR3 nucleotides: TGTGCCAGCAGCTTAGTGGACATCCCCAATTTC. Translated: CASSLVDIPNF.